The clone carrying this T cell receptor beta chain came up a few times. Its cognate antigen is unknown. The PCR contained 60 Vbeta and 13 Jbeta primers. The protocol was immunoSEQ multiplex PCR, while the TCRdb copy is restricted to in-frame clones and leaves out a portion. The data contain 50,000 to 65,000 clones, approximately 82% of them singletons. The data are from a study of cytomegalovirus exposure and HLA in healthy donors. General study points: A highly shared variant cluster was judged a likely technical artifact.

This CDR3 comprises 14 residues. Germline CDR1 MRHNA, CDR2 SNTAGT. The V end lost 2 bases, the J end lost 5 bases, and 11 bases lay between the germline ends. The J gene is TRBJ2-3, the V gene TRBV6-4, with D possibly TRBD1 on 6 matching bases. The sequence came from a woman aged 18-29 years in good health and CMV-seronegative. Sequenced sample: PBMCs. The CDR3 sequence: CASSDGQGRDTQYF. In DNA form, the CDR3 reads TGTGCCAGCAGTGACGGCCAGGGGAGAGATACGCAGTATTTT.